One sample yielded the 5 T cell receptor beta chains listed below, sequenced in a study of a mutant IDH1 vaccine in newly diagnosed glioma. Stated time point: week 47, end of study. Vaccination used 300 ug of mutant IDH1 20-mer peptide per dose, with topical imiquimod. No cognate antigen is known for these TCRs. Libraries were prepared by immunoSEQ multiplex PCR; TCRdb keeps only in-frame clonotypes and omits some of them. Counted here are tens of thousands of clones, approximately 89% occurring once; the ten biggest clones make up around 0.73%. Specimen: PBMCs, collected from a glioma patient whose treatment included an IDH1 peptide vaccine. The receptors were gathered from a woman in her 50s with glioma.

The chain is built from TRBV15 and TRBJ1-5, with 7 bases aligning to TRBD1. The CDR3 consists of 14 residues. The V and J ends lost 3 bases and 4 bases, in that order; junction bases with no gene match: 3. The V gene's germline CDR1 is LNHNV and CDR2 YYDKDF (reference sequence). CDR3 nucleotide sequence: TGTGCCACCAGCAGGGGACAGCCTAATCAGCCCCAGCATTTT. It is translated as CATSRGQPNQPQHF.

V usage is TRBV11-2 and J usage is TRBJ1-4, with D uncertain. V gave up 6 bases and J gave up 3 bases, with 8 bases separating them. CDR3 length: 13 amino acids. From germline, CDR1 is SGHAT and CDR2 FQNNGV. CDR3 protein: CASRGLSNEKLFF. CDR3 in DNA: TGTGCCAGCAGAGGGCTGTCTAATGAAAAACTGTTTTTT.

J is TRBJ2-3 and V is TRBV2, with 9 bases lining up with TRBD2. Trimming cost V 0 bases and J 5 bases; bases outside gene matches: 12. Germline CDR1 reads SNHLY; CDR2 reads FYNNEI. This CDR3 region has 18 residues. The CDR3 coding sequence is TGTGCCAGCAGTGAAGCCCCTTTTTTAGCGGGAGAGAGAGATACGCAGTATTTT. Amino acid sequence: CASSEAPFLAGERDTQYF.

The rearrangement uses TRBV30 and TRBJ2-3; 8 bases agree with TRBD2. The ends lost 2 bases at V and 4 bases at J; junction bases unmatched: 5. From germline, CDR1 is GTSNPN and CDR2 SVGIG (reference sequence). The CDR3 totals 14 residues. Written as DNA, the CDR3 is TGTGCCTGGAGTTATGCGGGAGGTCCAGATACGCAGTATTTT. Translation: CAWSYAGGPDTQYF. The variable domain in full, with the rest retrieved from reference TRBV30 and TRBJ2-3, is SQTIHQWPATLVQPVGSPLSLECTVEGTSNPNLYWYRQAAGRGLQLLFYSVGIGQISSEVPQNLSASRPQDRQFILSSKKLLLSDSGFYLCAWSYAGGPDTQYFGPGTRLTVL.

The chain recombines TRBV30 with TRBJ1-4; the D gene is possibly TRBD1 (5 bases). The CDR3 spans 14 residues. Trimming shortened V by 2 bases and J by 5 bases, and 12 bases separated the two germline ends. Germline assignment: CDR1 GTSNPN and CDR2 SVGIG (reference sequence). The CDR3 DNA reads as TGTGCCTGGAGTTCAGGGAATGCGAATGAAAAACTGTTTTTT. Translation: CAWSSGNANEKLFF.